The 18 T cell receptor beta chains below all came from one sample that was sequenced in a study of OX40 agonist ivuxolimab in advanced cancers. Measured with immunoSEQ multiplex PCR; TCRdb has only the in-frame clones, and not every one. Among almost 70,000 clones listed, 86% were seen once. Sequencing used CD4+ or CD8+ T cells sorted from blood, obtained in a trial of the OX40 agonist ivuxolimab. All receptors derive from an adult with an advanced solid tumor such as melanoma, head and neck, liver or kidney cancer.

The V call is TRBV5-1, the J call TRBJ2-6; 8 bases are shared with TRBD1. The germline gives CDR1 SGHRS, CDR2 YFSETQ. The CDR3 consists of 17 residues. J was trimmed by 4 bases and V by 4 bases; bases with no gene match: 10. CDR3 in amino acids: CASSVDRGSRGANVLTF. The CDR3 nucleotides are TGCGCCAGCAGCGTCGACAGGGGCTCAAGAGGGGCCAACGTCCTGACTTTC.

CDR3 sequence (DNA): TGCGCCAGCAGCTTAACGAGGGATAACTCCTATGGCTACACCTTC. Translation: CASSLTRDNSYGYTF. The rearrangement links TRBV5-1 to TRBJ1-2; no clear D. V was trimmed by 2 bases and J by 4 bases, leaving 15 bases between them. This CDR3 contains 15 residues. Germline lookup yields CDR1 SGHRS and CDR2 YFSETQ.

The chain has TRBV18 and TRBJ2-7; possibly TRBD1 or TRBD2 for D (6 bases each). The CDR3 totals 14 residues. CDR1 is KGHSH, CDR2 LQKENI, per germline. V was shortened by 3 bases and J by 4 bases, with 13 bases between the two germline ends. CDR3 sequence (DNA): TGTGCCAGCTCACCCTGGGGGGCAAATTACGAGCAGTACTTC. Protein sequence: CASSPWGANYEQYF.

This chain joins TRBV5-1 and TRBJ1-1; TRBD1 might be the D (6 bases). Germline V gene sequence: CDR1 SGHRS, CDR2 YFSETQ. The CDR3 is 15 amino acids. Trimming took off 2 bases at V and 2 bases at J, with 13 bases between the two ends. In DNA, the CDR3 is TGCGCCAGCAGCTTCCAGGGGATAAGAAACACTGAAGCTTTCTTT. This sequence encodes CASSFQGIRNTEAFF.

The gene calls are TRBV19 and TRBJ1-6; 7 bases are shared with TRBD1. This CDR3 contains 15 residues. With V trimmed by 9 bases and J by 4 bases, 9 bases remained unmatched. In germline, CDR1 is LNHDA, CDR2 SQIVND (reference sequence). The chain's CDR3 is CASSFDRAYNSPLHF. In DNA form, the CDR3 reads TGTGCCAGCTCCTTCGACAGGGCTTATAATTCACCCCTCCACTTT.

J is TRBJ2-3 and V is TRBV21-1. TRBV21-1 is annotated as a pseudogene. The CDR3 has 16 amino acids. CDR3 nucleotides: TGTGCCAGCCCCTCCCACGGTGAGACCTTCACAGATACGCAGTATTTT. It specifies CASPSHGETFTDTQYF.

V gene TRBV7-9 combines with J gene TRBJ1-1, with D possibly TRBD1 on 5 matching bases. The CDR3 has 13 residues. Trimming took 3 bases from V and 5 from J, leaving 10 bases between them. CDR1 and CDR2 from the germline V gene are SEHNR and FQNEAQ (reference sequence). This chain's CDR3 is CASSFHGGTEAFF. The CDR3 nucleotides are TGTGCCAGCAGCTTCCATGGGGGAACTGAAGCTTTCTTT.

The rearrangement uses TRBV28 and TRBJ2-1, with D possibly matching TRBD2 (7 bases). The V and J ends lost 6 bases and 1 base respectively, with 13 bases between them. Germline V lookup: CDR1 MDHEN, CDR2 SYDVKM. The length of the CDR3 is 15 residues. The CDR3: CASSQGGASYNEQFF. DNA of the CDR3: TGTGCCAGCAGCCAAGGGGGGGCGTCCTACAATGAGCAGTTCTTC. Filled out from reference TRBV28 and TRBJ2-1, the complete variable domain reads DVKVTQSSRYLVKRTGEKVFLECVQDMDHENMFWYRQDPGLGLRLIYFSYDVKMKEKGDIPEGYSVSREKKERFSLILESASTNQTSMYLCASSQGGASYNEQFFGPGTRLTVL.

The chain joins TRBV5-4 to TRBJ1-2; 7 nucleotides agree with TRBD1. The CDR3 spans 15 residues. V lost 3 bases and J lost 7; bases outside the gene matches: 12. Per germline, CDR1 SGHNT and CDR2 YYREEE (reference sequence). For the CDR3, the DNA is TGTGCCAGCAGCTCGACGGGGAGGGGGCAAGGTGGCTACACCTTC. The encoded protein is CASSSTGRGQGGYTF.

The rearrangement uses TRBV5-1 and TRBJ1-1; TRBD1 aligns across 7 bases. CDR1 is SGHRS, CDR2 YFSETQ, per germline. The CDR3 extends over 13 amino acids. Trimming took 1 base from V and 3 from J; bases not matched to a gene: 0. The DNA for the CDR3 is TGCGCCAGCAGCTTGACAGGGGACACTGAAGCTTTCTTT. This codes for CASSLTGDTEAFF.

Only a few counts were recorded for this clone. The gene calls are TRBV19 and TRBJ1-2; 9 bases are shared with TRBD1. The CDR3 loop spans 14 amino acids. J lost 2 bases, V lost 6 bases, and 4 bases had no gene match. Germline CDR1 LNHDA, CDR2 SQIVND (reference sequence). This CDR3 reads CASSGQGYNYGYTF. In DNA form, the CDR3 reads TGTGCCAGTAGCGGACAGGGGTACAACTATGGCTACACCTTC.

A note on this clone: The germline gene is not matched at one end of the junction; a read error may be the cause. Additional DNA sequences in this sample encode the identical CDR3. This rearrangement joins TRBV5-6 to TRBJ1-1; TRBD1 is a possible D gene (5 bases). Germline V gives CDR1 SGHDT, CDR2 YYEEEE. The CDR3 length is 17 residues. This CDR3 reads CASSLVSGSGFSTEAFF. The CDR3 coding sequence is TGCGCCAGCAGCTTGGTTTCAGGGAGCGGGTTTAGCACTGAAGCTTTCTTT.

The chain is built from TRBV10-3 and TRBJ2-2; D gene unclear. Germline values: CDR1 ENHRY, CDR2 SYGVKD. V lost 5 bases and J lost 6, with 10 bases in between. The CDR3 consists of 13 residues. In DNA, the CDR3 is TGTGCCATCAGTAGACCAGGCCCCGGGGAGCTGTTTTTT. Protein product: CAISRPGPGELFF.

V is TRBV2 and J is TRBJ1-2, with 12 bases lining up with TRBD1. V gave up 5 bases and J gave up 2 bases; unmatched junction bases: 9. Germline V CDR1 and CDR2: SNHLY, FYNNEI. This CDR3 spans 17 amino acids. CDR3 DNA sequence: TGTGCCAGCAGTCCGCCGGGACAGGGGGCTTCAAACTATGGCTACACCTTC. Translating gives CASSPPGQGASNYGYTF.

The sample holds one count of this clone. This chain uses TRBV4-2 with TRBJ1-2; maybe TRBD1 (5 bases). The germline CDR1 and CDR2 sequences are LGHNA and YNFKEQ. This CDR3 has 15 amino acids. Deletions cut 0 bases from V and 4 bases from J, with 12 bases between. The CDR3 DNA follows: TGTGCCAGCAGCCAAGATCGGAACAGGATCTATGGCTACACCTTC. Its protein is CASSQDRNRIYGYTF.

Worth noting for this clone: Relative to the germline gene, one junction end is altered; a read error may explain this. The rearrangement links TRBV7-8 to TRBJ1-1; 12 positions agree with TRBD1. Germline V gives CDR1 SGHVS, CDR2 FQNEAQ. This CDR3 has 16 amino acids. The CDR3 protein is CASCLGTGGTNTEAFF. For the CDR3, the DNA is TGTGCCAGCTGCTTGGGGACAGGGGGCACCAACACTGAAGCTTTCTTT. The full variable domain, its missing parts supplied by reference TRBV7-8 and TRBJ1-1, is GAGVSQSPRYKVAKRGQDVALRCDPISGHVSLFWYQQALGQGPEFLTYFQNEAQLDKSGLPSDRFFAERPEGSVSTLKIQRTQQEDSAVYLCASCLGTGGTNTEAFFGQGTRLTVV.

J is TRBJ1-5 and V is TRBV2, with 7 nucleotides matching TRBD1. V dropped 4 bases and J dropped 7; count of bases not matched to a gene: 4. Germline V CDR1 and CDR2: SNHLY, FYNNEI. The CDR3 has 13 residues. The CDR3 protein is CASSGYRGQPQHF. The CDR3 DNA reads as TGTGCCAGCAGTGGTTACAGGGGCCAGCCCCAGCATTTT.

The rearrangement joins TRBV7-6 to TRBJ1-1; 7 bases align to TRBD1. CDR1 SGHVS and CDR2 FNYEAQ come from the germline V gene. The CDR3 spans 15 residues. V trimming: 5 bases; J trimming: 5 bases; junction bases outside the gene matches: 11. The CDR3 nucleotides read TGTGCCAGCAGCAAGGACAGGTTGATAGGAACTGAAGCTTTCTTT. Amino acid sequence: CASSKDRLIGTEAFF.